This T cell receptor beta chain was obtained from a study of shared clonotypes between healthy human individuals. From germline, CDR1 is SGHNT and CDR2 YYREEE (reference sequence). The CDR3 sequence is 16 residues long. The J segment lost 4 bases and the V segment lost 3 bases, leaving 7 bases of the junction unmatched. The protocol was immunoSEQ multiplex PCR, while the TCRdb copy is restricted to in-frame clones and leaves out a portion. The sample lists more than 1 million clones, 78% occurring once. The table lists this clone with a count of one. The receptor was derived from a man younger than 35 in good health. Some clones in this sample may be carry-over from other donors' samples. Source material: memory CD4+ T cells from PBMCs. Subset noted: CD45RA-negative fraction. The V gene is TRBV5-4, the J gene TRBJ2-4, with 10 bases lining up with TRBD2. The CDR3 bases are TGTGCCAGCAGCTCGGGGGGACTAGCGCGAAAAAACATTCAGTACTTC. It yields the protein CASSSGGLARKNIQYF.